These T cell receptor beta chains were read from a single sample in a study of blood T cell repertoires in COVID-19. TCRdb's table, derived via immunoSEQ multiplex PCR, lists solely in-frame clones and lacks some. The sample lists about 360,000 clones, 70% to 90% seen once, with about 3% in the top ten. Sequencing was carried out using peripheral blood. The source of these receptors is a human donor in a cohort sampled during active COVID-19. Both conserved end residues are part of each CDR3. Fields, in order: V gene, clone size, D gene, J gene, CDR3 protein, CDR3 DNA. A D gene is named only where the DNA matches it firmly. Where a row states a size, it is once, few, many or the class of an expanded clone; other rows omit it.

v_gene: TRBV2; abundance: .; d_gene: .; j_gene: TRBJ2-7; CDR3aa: CATGPSGEQYF; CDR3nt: TGTGCCACCGGCCCTTCGGGCGAGCAGTACTTC
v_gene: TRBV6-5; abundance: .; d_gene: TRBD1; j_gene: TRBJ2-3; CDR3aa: CASSRDRASDTQYF; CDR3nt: TGTGCCAGCAGCCGGGACAGGGCCTCAGATACGCAGTATTTT
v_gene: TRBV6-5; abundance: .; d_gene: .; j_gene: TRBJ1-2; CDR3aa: CASRPLGQAGGYTF; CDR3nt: TGTGCCAGCAGACCATTGGGGCAGGCTGGTGGCTACACCTTC
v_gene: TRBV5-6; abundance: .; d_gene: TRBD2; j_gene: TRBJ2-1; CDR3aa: CASSYPGTSGNEQFF; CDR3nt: TGTGCCAGCAGCTATCCGGGGACTAGCGGTAATGAGCAGTTCTTC
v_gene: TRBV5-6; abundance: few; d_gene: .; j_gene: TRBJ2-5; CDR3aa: CASSPRRGTQYF; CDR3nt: TGTGCCAGCAGCCCGAGACGGGGGACCCAGTACTTC
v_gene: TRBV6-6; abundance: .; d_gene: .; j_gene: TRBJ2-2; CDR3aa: CASSYSGGQNTGELFF; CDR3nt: TGTGCCAGCAGTTACTCGGGAGGACAGAACACCGGGGAGCTGTTTTTT
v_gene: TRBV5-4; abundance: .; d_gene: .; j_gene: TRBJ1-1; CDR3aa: CASSLGGANTEAFF; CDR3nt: TGTGCCAGCAGCTTGGGGGGAGCGAACACTGAAGCTTTCTTT
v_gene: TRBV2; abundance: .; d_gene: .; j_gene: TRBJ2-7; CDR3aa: CASRVSRRDEQYF; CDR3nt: TGTGCCAGCAGAGTCAGTCGCCGGGACGAGCAGTACTTC
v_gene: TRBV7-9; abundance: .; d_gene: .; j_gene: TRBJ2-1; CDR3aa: CASSLDVGSGYNEQFF; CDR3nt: TGTGCCAGCAGCTTAGACGTAGGTAGCGGATACAATGAGCAGTTCTTC
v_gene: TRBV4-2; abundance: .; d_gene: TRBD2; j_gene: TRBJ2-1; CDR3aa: CASSQDPAGVYNEQFF; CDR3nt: TGTGCCAGCAGCCAAGATCCAGCGGGGGTCTACAATGAGCAGTTCTTC
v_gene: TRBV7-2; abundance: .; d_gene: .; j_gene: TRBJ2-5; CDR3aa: CASSLGANQETQYF; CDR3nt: TGTGCCAGCAGCTTAGGGGCCAACCAAGAGACCCAGTACTTC
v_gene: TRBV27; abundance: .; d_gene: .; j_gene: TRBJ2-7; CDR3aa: CASSLRASVSYEQYF; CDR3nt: TGTGCCAGCAGTTTACGGGCTAGCGTCTCCTACGAGCAGTACTTC
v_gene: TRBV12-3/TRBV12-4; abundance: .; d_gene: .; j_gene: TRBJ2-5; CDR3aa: CASGGAGETQYF; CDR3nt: TGTGCCAGCGGGGGGGCCGGAGAGACCCAGTACTTC
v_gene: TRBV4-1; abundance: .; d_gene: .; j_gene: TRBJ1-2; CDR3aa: CASSQAGTPTYGYTF; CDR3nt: TGCGCCAGCAGCCAGGCCGGGACACCGACCTATGGCTACACCTTC
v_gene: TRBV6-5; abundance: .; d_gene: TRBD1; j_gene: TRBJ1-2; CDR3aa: CASSPRETGPHGYTF; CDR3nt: TGTGCCAGCAGTCCCAGGGAGACAGGGCCACATGGCTACACCTTC
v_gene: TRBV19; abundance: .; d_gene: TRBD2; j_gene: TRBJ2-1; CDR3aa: CASSIRGSGMVQFF; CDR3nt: TGTGCCAGTAGTATTCGGGGTAGCGGGATGGTGCAGTTCTTC
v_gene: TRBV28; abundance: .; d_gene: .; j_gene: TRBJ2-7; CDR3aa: CASSTFFREGDYEQYF; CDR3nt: TGTGCCAGCAGCACATTTTTCAGGGAGGGGGACTACGAGCAGTACTTC
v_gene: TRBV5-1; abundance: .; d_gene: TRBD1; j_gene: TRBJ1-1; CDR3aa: CASSTGTGGNTEAFF; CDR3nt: TGCGCCAGCAGCACGGGGACAGGGGGAAACACTGAAGCTTTCTTT
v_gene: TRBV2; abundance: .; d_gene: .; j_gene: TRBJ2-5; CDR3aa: CASSVEGRETQYF; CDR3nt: TGTGCCAGCAGTGTAGAGGGTAGGGAGACCCAGTACTTC
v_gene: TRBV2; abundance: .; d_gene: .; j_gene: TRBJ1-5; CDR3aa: CASTAYREGQPQHF; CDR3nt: TGTGCCAGCACCGCGTACAGGGAAGGTCAGCCCCAGCATTTT
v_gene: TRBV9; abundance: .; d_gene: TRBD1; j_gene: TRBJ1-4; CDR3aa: CASSPWTGYNEKLFF; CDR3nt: TGTGCCAGCAGCCCCTGGACAGGATATAATGAAAAACTGTTTTTT
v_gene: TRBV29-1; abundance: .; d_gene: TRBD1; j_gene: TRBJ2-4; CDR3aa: CSVGLRTGTVNIQYF; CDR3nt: TGCAGCGTTGGGTTGAGAACCGGGACAGTAAACATTCAGTACTTC
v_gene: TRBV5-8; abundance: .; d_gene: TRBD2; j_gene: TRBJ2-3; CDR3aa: CASSLVGTIQDTQYF; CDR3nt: TGTGCCAGCAGCTTGGTTGGGACTATTCAGGATACGCAGTATTTT
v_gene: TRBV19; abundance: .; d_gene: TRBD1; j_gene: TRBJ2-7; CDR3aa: CASSMGTGPYEQYF; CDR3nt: TGTGCCAGTAGTATGGGGACAGGGCCCTACGAGCAGTACTTC
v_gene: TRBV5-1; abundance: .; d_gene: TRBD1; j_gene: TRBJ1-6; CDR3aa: CASSLDGTGHNSPLHF; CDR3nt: TGCGCCAGCAGCTTGGATGGGACAGGGCATAATTCACCCCTCCACTTT
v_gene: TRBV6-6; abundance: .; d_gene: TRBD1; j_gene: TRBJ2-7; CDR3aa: CASRDREGGSYEQYF; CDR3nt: TGTGCCAGCAGGGACAGGGAAGGTGGCTCCTACGAGCAGTACTTC
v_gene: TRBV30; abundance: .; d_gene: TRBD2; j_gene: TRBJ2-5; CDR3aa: CAWSVPAGNQETQYF; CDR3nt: TGTGCCTGGAGTGTACCAGCGGGGAACCAAGAGACCCAGTACTTC
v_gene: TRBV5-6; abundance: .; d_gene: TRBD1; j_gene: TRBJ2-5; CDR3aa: CASSYAGQGGETQYF; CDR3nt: TGTGCCAGCAGCTACGCGGGACAGGGAGGGGAGACCCAGTACTTC
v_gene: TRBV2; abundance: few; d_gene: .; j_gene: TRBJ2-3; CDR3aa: CASKELLSTDTQYF; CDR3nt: TGTGCCAGCAAGGAGCTACTGAGCACAGATACGCAGTATTTT
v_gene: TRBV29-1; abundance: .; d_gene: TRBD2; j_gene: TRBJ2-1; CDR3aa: CSVNPGTSGRPGNEQFF; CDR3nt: TGCAGCGTGAACCCCGGGACTAGCGGGAGACCCGGGAATGAGCAGTTCTTC
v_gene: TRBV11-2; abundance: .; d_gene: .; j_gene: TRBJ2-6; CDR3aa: CASSLAGSGANVLTF; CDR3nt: TGTGCCAGCAGCTTAGCGGGGTCTGGGGCCAACGTCCTGACTTTC
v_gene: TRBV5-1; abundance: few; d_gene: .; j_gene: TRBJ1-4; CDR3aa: CASSFRGEKLFF; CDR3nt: TGCGCCAGCAGCTTCCGAGGTGAAAAACTGTTTTTT
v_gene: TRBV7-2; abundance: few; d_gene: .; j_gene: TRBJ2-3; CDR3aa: CASSSLQGGVEYF; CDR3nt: TGTGCCAGCAGCTCCCTTCAAGGGGGGGTGGAGTATTTT
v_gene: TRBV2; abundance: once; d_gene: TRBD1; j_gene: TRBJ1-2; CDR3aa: CASRDRGGGYTF; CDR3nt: TGTGCCAGCAGGGACAGGGGCGGAGGCTACACCTTC
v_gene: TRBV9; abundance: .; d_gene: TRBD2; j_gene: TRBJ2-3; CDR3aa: CASSPGERGLSTDTQYF; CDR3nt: TGTGCCAGCAGCCCAGGGGAGCGGGGGCTAAGCACAGATACGCAGTATTTT
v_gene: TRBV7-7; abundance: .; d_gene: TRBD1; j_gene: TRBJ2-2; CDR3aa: CASSRDRELGTGELFF; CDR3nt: TGTGCCAGCAGCCGTGACAGGGAGCTCGGCACCGGGGAGCTGTTTTTT
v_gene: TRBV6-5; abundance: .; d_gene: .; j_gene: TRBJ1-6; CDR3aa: CATPGSGNSPLHF; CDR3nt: TGTGCCACCCCGGGAAGCGGTAATTCACCCCTCCACTTT
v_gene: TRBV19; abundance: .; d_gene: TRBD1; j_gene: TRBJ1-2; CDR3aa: CASRSSADRPGGYTF; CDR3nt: TGTGCCAGTAGATCTTCGGCGGACAGGCCCGGAGGCTACACCTTC
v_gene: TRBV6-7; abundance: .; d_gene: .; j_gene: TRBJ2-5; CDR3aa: CASSYPPLEETQYF; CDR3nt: TGTGCCAGCAGTTACCCCCCACTGGAAGAGACCCAGTACTTC
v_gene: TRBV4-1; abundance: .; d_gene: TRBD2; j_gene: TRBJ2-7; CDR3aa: CASSPTGLANYYEQYF; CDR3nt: TGCGCCAGCAGCCCTACGGGACTAGCGAACTACTACGAGCAGTACTTC
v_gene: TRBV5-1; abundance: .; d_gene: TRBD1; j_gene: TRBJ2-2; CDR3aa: CASSPIVEQGAWTGELFF; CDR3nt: TGCGCCAGCAGCCCTATCGTGGAGCAGGGGGCGTGGACCGGGGAGCTGTTTTTT
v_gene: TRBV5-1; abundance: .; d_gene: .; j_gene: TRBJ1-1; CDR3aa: CASSLAIRGSSEAFF; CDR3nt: TGCGCCAGCAGCTTGGCCATTAGGGGGTCAAGTGAAGCTTTCTTT
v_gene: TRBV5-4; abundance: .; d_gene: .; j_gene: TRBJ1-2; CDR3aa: CASSPAGGQSHNYGYTF; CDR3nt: TGTGCCAGCAGCCCGGCGGGGGGTCAGTCCCATAACTATGGCTACACCTTC
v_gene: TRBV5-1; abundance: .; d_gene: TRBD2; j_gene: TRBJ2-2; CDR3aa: CASSETSGDTGELFF; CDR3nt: TGCGCCAGCAGCGAAACTAGCGGAGACACCGGGGAGCTGTTTTTT
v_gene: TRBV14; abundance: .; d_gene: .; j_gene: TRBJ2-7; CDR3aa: CASSHQGWGEQYF; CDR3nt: TGTGCCAGCAGCCACCAGGGATGGGGAGAGCAGTACTTC
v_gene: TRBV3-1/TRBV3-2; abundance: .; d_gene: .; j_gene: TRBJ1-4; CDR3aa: CASSQDHSSREKLFF; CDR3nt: TGTGCCAGCAGCCAAGATCACAGCTCCCGGGAAAAACTGTTTTTT
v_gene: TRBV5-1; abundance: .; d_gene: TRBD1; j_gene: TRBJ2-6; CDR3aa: CASSGQGSGANVLTF; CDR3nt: TGCGCCAGCAGCGGACAGGGCTCTGGGGCCAACGTCCTGACTTTC
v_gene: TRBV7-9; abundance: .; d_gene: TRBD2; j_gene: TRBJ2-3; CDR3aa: CASSLVLAGATDTQYF; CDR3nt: TGTGCCAGCAGCTTAGTCCTAGCGGGAGCTACAGATACGCAGTATTTT
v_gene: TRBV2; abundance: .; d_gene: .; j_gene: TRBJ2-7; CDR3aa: CASNAEVGYEQYF; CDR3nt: TGTGCCAGCAACGCGGAGGTCGGCTACGAGCAGTACTTC
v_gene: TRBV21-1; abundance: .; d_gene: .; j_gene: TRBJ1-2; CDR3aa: CASSKDRGRFNGYTF; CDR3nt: TGTGCCAGCAGCAAAGACAGGGGGCGGTTTAATGGCTACACCTTC
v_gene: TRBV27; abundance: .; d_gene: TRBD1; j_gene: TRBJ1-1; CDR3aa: CASSSYTGVTEAFF; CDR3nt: TGTGCCAGCAGTAGTTATACAGGGGTGACTGAAGCTTTCTTT
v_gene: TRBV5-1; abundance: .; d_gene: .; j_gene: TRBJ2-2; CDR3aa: CASSLQPSSGELFF; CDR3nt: TGCGCCAGCAGCTTACAACCTAGCTCCGGGGAGCTGTTTTTT
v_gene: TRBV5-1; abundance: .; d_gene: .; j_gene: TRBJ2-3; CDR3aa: CASSLVIGDTQYF; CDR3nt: TGCGCCAGCAGCTTGGTCATCGGAGATACGCAGTATTTT
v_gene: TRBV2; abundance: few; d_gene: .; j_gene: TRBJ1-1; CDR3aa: CASTRNMNTEAFF; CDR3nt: TGTGCCAGCACCAGAAACATGAACACTGAAGCTTTCTTT